This T cell receptor (beta chain) was retrieved from a study of OX40 agonist ivuxolimab in advanced cancers. Profiled with immunoSEQ multiplex PCR; TCRdb holds only in-frame clones, not every one. This table has 45,000 to 55,000 clones, approximately 85% appearing once. The sequence was obtained from an adult with an advanced solid tumor such as melanoma, head and neck, liver or kidney cancer. Sequencing used CD4+ or CD8+ T cells sorted from blood, obtained in a trial of the OX40 agonist ivuxolimab.

This CDR3 reads CASSKRDYNEQFF. In DNA form, the CDR3 reads TGTGCCTCATCCAAGCGGGACTACAATGAGCAGTTCTTC. The chain is built from TRBV10-3 and TRBJ2-1; 7 nucleotides agree with TRBD2. J gave up 3 bases and V 11 bases, and 7 bases lay outside the gene matches. CDR3 length: 13 residues. The germline V gene encodes CDR1 ENHRY and CDR2 SYGVKD.